A selection of T cell receptor beta chains follows, all from one sample in a study of T cells after yellow fever vaccination. TCRdb analysed the 5' RACE reads with MiXCR anew, one entry per CDR3 protein. Here the sample spans around 590,000 distinct CDR3 sequences, roughly an eighth being singletons. Source: PBMCs, taken on the day of the yellow fever booster vaccination. All receptors derive from a man aged 25-45 years who received the YFV17D yellow fever vaccine. Both conserved end residues are part of each CDR3. A D gene is named only where the DNA matches it firmly. The size field is filled for only some rows; it gives once, few, many or a size class.

clone_size	v_call	j_call	d_call	cdr3_nt	cdr3_aa
many	TRBV7-2	TRBJ2-5	-	TGTGCCAGCAGCTTAGTTGGCAGGGACCTGTACGGGGTCCAGTACTTC	CASSLVGRDLYGVQYF
few	TRBV30	TRBJ2-3	-	TGTGCCTGGAGTCTAGCGCGAGGGGATACGCAGTATTTT	CAWSLARGDTQYF
-	TRBV7-2	TRBJ2-1	TRBD1	TGTGCCAGCAATACAGGGGGGGAGCAGTTCTTC	CASNTGGEQFF
few	TRBV20-1	TRBJ2-5	TRBD1	TGCAGTGCTAGAACAGGGACAGTACAAGAGACCCAGTACTTC	CSARTGTVQETQYF
-	TRBV12-3/TRBV12-4	TRBJ2-2	-	TGTGCCAGCAGTTTAAAGACCAACACCGGGGAGCTGTTTTTT	CASSLKTNTGELFF
few	TRBV10-3	TRBJ2-1	-	TGTGCCATCAGCGAGGGGGAGGTAGCGCGGTTTCAGTTCTTC	CAISEGEVARFQFF
few	TRBV5-1	TRBJ2-5	TRBD2	TGCGCCAGCAGCTCGACTAGCGGGAGTTCAAAAGAGACCCAGTACTTC	CASSSTSGSSKETQYF
-	TRBV7-8	TRBJ2-1	-	TGTGCCAGCAGCTTAGTGGTATGGCAGGGGGGTTGGAATGAGCAGTTCTTC	CASSLVVWQGGWNEQFF
few	TRBV21-1	TRBJ2-7	-	TGTGCCAGCAGCAAAGACCGGGGGCGAGGCAACGAGCAGTACTTC	CASSKDRGRGNEQYF
many	TRBV4-3	TRBJ2-7	-	TGCGCCAGCCGGTGGGGGCTCGGCGGATCCTACGAGCAGTACTTC	CASRWGLGGSYEQYF
many	TRBV20-1	TRBJ2-7	TRBD2	TGCAGTGCTACGGGACTAGGGCTCGAGCAGTACTTC	CSATGLGLEQYF
-	TRBV5-4	TRBJ2-7	-	TGTGCCAGCAGCTTGTACTACTTAGGGGGCGAGCAGTACTTC	CASSLYYLGGEQYF
few	TRBV20-1	TRBJ1-4	-	TGCAGTGGACGCAGGGGTAATGAAAAACTGTTTTTT	CSGRRGNEKLFF
few	TRBV6-6	TRBJ2-5	-	TGTGCCAGCTCCCGAACAGGGTGGGAGACCCAGTACTTC	CASSRTGWETQYF
few	TRBV6-2/TRBV6-3	TRBJ2-2	TRBD2	TGTGCCAGCAGCCACTCCACTAGCGCCGGGGAGCTGTTTTTT	CASSHSTSAGELFF
-	TRBV5-4	TRBJ2-1	-	TGTGCCAGCAGCCCCCACCCGGGACTCGCGAATGAGCAGTTCTTC	CASSPHPGLANEQFF
few	TRBV5-1	TRBJ2-3	TRBD2	TGCGCCAGCAGCTTGGCTCCTAGCGGGGCTAGCACAGATACGCAGTATTTT	CASSLAPSGASTDTQYF
few	TRBV20-1	TRBJ2-7	TRBD1	TGCAGTGCCGAGGGACAGGTACCCTACGAGCAGTACTTC	CSAEGQVPYEQYF
-	TRBV10-2	TRBJ2-1	TRBD2	TGCGCCAGCAGAGCAACTAGCGGGCCCTACAATGAGCAGTTCTTC	CASRATSGPYNEQFF
many	TRBV24-1	TRBJ2-5	TRBD1	TGTGCCACCAGTGACTCGGGACAGCAAGAGACCCAGTACTTC	CATSDSGQQETQYF
-	TRBV7-6	TRBJ2-1	TRBD2	TGTGCCAGCAGCGATTGGACTAGCGGGAACGAAGGGGATGAGCAGTTCTTC	CASSDWTSGNEGDEQFF
-	TRBV5-5	TRBJ2-1	-	TGTGCCAGCAGCCCCGGACCCTTCGATGGCGAGCAGTTCTTC	CASSPGPFDGEQFF
few	TRBV6-2/TRBV6-3	TRBJ2-3	-	TGTGCCAGCAGCCGAAGGCGGGGTAGCACAGATACGCAGTATTTT	CASSRRRGSTDTQYF
-	TRBV25-1	TRBJ1-4	-	TGTGCCAGCAGGGGGGGGAGGGAAGCATACTTCAAACTGTTTTTT	CASRGGREAYFKLFF
-	TRBV18	TRBJ1-1	-	TGTGCCACCGCCTTACAGGGAAACACTGAAGCTTTCTTT	CATALQGNTEAFF
few	TRBV4-1	TRBJ2-1	-	TGCGCCAGCAGCCAAGATCGCTGGGTCAATGAGCAGTTCTTC	CASSQDRWVNEQFF
-	TRBV7-2	TRBJ2-1	-	TGTGCCAGCAGCTTAGATGGCTATTCGGGCAATGAGCAGTTCTTC	CASSLDGYSGNEQFF
-	TRBV9	TRBJ2-1	-	TGTGCCAGCAGCGGGGGAGGGGGCCCCTACAATGAGCAGTTCTTC	CASSGGGGPYNEQFF
-	TRBV25-1	TRBJ2-1	-	TGTGCCAGCAGTGAATACTCTGATCGCTCGCAGTTCTTC	CASSEYSDRSQFF
-	TRBV29-1	TRBJ2-7	-	TGCAGCACCACCCAGGGCTACGAGCAGTACTTC	CSTTQGYEQYF
-	TRBV28	TRBJ2-3	TRBD1	TGTGCCACCAGACAGGGTTCCACAGATACGCAGTATTTT	CATRQGSTDTQYF
-	TRBV7-9	TRBJ2-1	-	TGTGCCAGCACCTTGGCGGGGGCTGTTAGTAATGAGCAGTTCTTC	CASTLAGAVSNEQFF
few	TRBV5-1	TRBJ2-2	TRBD2	TGCGCCAGCAGCACCTCGACTAGCGGGAGTTTTGCCGGGGAGCTGTTTTTT	CASSTSTSGSFAGELFF
many	TRBV6-2/TRBV6-3	TRBJ2-1	TRBD1	TGTGCCAGCAGCCCGCGGACAGGGTTAAATGAGCAGTTCTTC	CASSPRTGLNEQFF
-	TRBV5-4	TRBJ1-1	-	TGTGCCAGCAGCTTGGAAGGCAGGGGTGGCACTGAAGCTTTCTTT	CASSLEGRGGTEAFF
few	TRBV11-3	TRBJ2-2	-	TGTGCCAGCAGCGATACAGGGCCCGGGGAGCTGTTTTTT	CASSDTGPGELFF
-	TRBV29-1	TRBJ2-7	-	TGCAGCGTTGAATCAGGGGACGGCTACGAGCAGTACTTC	CSVESGDGYEQYF
-	TRBV7-2	TRBJ2-7	TRBD2	TGTGCCAGCAGCAAATCCGGGACTAGCGGGAGAGCTTACGAGCAGTACTTC	CASSKSGTSGRAYEQYF
-	TRBV6-2/TRBV6-3	TRBJ2-5	-	TGTGCCAGCAGTTCCGCGTCGACTAAGACAAAAGAGACCCAGTACTTC	CASSSASTKTKETQYF
few	TRBV20-1	TRBJ2-3	-	TGCACCTTGCCGGACACAGATACGCAGTATTTT	CTLPDTDTQYF
-	TRBV20-1	TRBJ1-4	TRBD1	TGCAGTGCTAGTAGACAGGGGGCAACTAATGAAAAACTGTTTTTT	CSASRQGATNEKLFF
few	TRBV7-6	TRBJ1-1	-	TGTGCCAGCAGCTTAGCGCAGGGAGTGAAAACTGAAGCTTTCTTT	CASSLAQGVKTEAFF
-	TRBV10-2	TRBJ2-5	-	TGCGCCAGCCTGGGGGGACAAGAGACCCAGTACTTC	CASLGGQETQYF
-	TRBV6-2/TRBV6-3	TRBJ1-5	-	TGTGCCAGCAGAAAAAGACAGCTTTATCAGCCCCAGCATTTT	CASRKRQLYQPQHF
-	TRBV7-2	TRBJ2-7	-	TGTGCCAGCAGCTTATTTCCGGGCTTCTACGAGCAGTACTTC	CASSLFPGFYEQYF
-	TRBV20-1	TRBJ2-7	-	TGCAGTGCCCTGGACTCCTTCCGCCCGTACGAGCAGTACTTC	CSALDSFRPYEQYF
-	TRBV12-3/TRBV12-4	TRBJ2-2	-	TGTGCCAGCAGTTCGCAGGGGCTCGGGGAGCTGTTTTTT	CASSSQGLGELFF
few	TRBV5-1	TRBJ2-7	TRBD1	TGCGCCAGCAGCGACCGGGACAGGTCCGGGGACGAGCAGTACTTC	CASSDRDRSGDEQYF
-	TRBV30	TRBJ2-7	-	TGTGCCTGGAGTCCTCTCTTGCGGGAGCAGTACTTC	CAWSPLLREQYF
-	TRBV11-2	TRBJ2-2	-	TGTGCCAGCAGCTTAGACCACTACACTAGCTATACAACCGGGGAGCTGTTTTTT	CASSLDHYTSYTTGELFF
-	TRBV30	TRBJ2-7	TRBD2	TGTGCCTGGGCGGGAGGGCCGGGCTACGAGCAGTACTTC	CAWAGGPGYEQYF
-	TRBV7-8	TRBJ1-1	-	TGTGCCAGCAGCCCGAACCAGGGGACTGAAGCTTTCTTT	CASSPNQGTEAFF
-	TRBV7-6	TRBJ2-7	-	TGTGCCAGCAGCTCCGGGGCCATCTACGAGCAGTACTTC	CASSSGAIYEQYF
-	TRBV30	TRBJ2-7	-	TGTGCCTGGAGTAGGTACAGCTCCTACGAGCAGTACTTC	CAWSRYSSYEQYF
-	TRBV3-1	TRBJ2-3	TRBD2	TGTGCCAGCAGCCAAGATGGAGCGGGAGTGGGAGATACGCAGTATTTT	CASSQDGAGVGDTQYF
-	TRBV7-9	TRBJ1-2	TRBD1	TGTGCCAGCAGCTTAGAGGCGAGGGGGCGGGGCTACACCTTC	CASSLEARGRGYTF
-	TRBV9	TRBJ2-7	-	TGTGCCAGCAGCCCCTACAGCAGCTTAACCTACGAGCAGTACTTC	CASSPYSSLTYEQYF